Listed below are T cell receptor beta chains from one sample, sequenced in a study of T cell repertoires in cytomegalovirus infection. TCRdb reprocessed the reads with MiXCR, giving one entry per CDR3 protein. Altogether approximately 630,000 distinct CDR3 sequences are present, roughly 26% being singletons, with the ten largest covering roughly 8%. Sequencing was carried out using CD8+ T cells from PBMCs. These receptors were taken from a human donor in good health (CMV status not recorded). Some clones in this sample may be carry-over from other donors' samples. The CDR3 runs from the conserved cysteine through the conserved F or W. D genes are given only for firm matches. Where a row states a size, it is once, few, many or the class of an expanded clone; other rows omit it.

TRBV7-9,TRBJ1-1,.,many,TGTGCCAGCGAGGTTGGGGTTCCTGAAGCTTTCTTT,CASEVGVPEAFF
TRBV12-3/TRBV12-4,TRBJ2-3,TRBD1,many,TGTGCCAGCAGTTTTGAGGGGGCCCAAGATACGCAGTATTTT,CASSFEGAQDTQYF
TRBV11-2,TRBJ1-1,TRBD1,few,TGTGCCAGCAGCTTGTGGGACAGGGAGTTTCGGTTGCCTGAAGCTTTCTTT,CASSLWDREFRLPEAFF
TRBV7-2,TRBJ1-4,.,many,TGTGCCAGCAGCACATCCGCCCCCCCAGGTGGTGCAACTAATGAAAAACTGTTTTTT,CASSTSAPPGGATNEKLFF
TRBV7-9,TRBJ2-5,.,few,TGTGCCAGCAGCTGGTCCGGGACTCGACAAGAGACCCAGTACTTC,CASSWSGTRQETQYF
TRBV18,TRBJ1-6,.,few,TGTGCCAGCTCACCAATGGACCGAGATTCACCCCTCCACTTT,CASSPMDRDSPLHF
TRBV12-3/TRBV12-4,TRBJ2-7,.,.,TGTGCCAGCAGTCAACTGATCTACGAGCAGTACTTC,CASSQLIYEQYF
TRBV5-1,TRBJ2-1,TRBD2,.,TGCGCCAGCAGCTCCCGGGCTAGCGGCGCCTCCTACAATGAGCAGTTCTTC,CASSSRASGASYNEQFF
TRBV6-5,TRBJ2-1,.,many,TGTGCCAGCAGTTACTTCTTTGGGTTCAATGAGCAGTTCTTC,CASSYFFGFNEQFF
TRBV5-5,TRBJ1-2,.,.,TGTGCCAGCAGCTTTGGCACAGAACTTGTTGGCTACACCTTC,CASSFGTELVGYTF
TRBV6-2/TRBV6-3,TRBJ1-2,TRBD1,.,TGTGCCAGCAGTTACGCGACAGGGTGGGATGGCTACACCTTC,CASSYATGWDGYTF
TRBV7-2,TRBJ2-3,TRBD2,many,TGTGCCAGCAGCAGACTAGCGGGTCTCACAGATACGCAGTATTTT,CASSRLAGLTDTQYF
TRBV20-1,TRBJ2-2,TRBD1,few,TGCAGTGCTCCTTCGATAGGCGCCAGGGGGTCGGACACCGGGGAGCTGTTTTTT,CSAPSIGARGSDTGELFF
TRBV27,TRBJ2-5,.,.,TGTGCCAGCATGAGGGCAGTACGTGAGACCCAGTACTTC,CASMRAVRETQYF
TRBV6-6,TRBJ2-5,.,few,TGTGCCAGCACCTCTAGCGCCTCCGGGACCCAGTACTTC,CASTSSASGTQYF
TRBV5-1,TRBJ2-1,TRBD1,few,TGCGCCAGCAAAACCGGGACAGGGAGGGATGAGCAGTTCTTC,CASKTGTGRDEQFF
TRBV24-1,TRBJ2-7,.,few,TGTGCCACCAGTGATGGACACTCCTACGAGCAGTACTTC,CATSDGHSYEQYF
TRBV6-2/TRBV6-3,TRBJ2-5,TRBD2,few,TGTGCCAGCAGTTACGGGCTAGCGGATTACCAAGAGACCCAGTACTTC,CASSYGLADYQETQYF